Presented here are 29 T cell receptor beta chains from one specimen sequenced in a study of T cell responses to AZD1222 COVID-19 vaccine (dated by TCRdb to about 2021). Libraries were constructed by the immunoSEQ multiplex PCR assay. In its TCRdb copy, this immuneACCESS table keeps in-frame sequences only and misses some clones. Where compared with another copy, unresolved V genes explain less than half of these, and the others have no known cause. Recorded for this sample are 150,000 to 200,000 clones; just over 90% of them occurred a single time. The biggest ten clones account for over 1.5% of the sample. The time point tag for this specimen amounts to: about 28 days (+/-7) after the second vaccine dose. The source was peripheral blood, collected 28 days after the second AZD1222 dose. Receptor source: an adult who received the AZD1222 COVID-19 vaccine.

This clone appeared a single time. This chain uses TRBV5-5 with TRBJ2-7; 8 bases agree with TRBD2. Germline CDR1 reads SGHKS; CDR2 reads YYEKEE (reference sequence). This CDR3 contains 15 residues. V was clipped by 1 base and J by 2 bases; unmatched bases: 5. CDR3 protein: CASSLRGGLTYEQYF. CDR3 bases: TGTGCCAGCAGCTTGCGGGGGGGGCTTACCTACGAGCAGTACTTC. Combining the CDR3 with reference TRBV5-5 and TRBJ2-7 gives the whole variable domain DAGVTQSPTHLIKTRGQQVTLRCSPISGHKSVSWYQQVLGQGPQFIFQYYEKEERGRGNFPDRFSARQFPNYSSELNVNALLLGDSALYLCASSLRGGLTYEQYFGPGTRLTVT.

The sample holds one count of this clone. CDR3 protein: CASSVGTDTGELFF. Here the CDR3 DNA reads TGTGCCAGCAGCGTAGGAACAGACACCGGGGAGCTGTTTTTT. The rearrangement links TRBV9 to TRBJ2-2, with unresolved D. Per the germline V gene, CDR1 is SGDLS and CDR2 is YYNGEE. V lost 0 bases and J lost 3, with 6 bases in between. The CDR3 has 14 amino acids.

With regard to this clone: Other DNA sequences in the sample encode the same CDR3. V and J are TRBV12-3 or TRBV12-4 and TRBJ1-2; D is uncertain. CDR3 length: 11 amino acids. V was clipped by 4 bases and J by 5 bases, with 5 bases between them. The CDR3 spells CASSSRYGYTF. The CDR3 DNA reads TGTGCCAGCAGTTCCAGGTATGGCTACACCTTC.

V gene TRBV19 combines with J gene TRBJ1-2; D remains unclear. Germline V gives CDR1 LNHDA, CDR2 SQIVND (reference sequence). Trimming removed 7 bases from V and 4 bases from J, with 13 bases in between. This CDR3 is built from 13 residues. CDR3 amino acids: CASIGPPVYGYTF. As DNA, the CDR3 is TGTGCCAGTATCGGACCGCCGGTCTATGGCTACACCTTC.

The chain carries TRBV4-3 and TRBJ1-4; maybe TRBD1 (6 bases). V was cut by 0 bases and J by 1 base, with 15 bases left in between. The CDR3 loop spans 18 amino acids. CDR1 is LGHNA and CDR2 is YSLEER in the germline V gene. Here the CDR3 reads CASSQESRTGITNEKLFF. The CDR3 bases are TGCGCCAGCAGCCAAGAGTCAAGAACAGGGATAACTAATGAAAAACTGTTTTTT.

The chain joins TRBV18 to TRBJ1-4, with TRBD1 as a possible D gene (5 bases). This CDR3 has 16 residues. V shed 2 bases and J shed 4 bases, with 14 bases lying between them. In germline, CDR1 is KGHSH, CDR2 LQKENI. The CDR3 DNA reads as TGTGCCAGCTCACCAAGAACGAAACAGGTTAATGAAAAACTGTTTTTT. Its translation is CASSPRTKQVNEKLFF.

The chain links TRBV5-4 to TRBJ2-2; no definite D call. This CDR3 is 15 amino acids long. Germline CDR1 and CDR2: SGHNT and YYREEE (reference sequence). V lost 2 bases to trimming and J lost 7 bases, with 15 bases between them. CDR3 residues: CASSFNRAGNGELFF. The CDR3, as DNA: TGTGCCAGCAGCTTCAACCGGGCTGGGAACGGGGAGCTGTTTTTT.

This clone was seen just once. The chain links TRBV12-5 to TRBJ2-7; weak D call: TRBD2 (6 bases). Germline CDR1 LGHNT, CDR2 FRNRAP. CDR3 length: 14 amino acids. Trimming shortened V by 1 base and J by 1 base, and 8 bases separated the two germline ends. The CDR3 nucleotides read TGTGCTAGTGGTTTGGGGGACTCATCCTACGAGCAGTACTTC. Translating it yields CASGLGDSSYEQYF.

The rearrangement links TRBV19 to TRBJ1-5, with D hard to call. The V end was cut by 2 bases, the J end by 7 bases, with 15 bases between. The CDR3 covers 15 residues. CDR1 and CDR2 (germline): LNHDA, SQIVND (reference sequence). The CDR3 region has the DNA TGTGCCAGTAGTATAATTCGGCCGCCTGGACAGCCCCAGCATTTT. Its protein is CASSIIRPPGQPQHF.

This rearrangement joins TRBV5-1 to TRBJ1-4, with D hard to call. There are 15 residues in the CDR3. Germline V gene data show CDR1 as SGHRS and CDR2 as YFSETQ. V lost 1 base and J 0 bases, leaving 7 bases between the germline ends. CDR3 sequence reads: CASSLSDATNEKLFF. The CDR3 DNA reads TGCGCCAGCAGCTTGTCAGACGCAACTAATGAAAAACTGTTTTTT.

Written as DNA, the CDR3 is TGTGCCAGCAGCACCCGACGGACCTCTAATGAAAAACTGTTTTTT. Encoded protein: CASSTRRTSNEKLFF. The chain carries TRBV3-1 (or the pseudogene TRBV3-2) and TRBJ1-4; D is ambiguous. Trimming shortened V by 5 bases and J by 3 bases, and 13 bases separated the two germline ends. This CDR3 contains 15 residues. Germline CDR1 and CDR2: LGHDT and YNNKEL (reference sequence).

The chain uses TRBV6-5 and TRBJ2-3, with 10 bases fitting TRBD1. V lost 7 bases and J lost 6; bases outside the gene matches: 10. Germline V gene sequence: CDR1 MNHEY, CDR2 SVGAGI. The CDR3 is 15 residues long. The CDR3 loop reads CASIGRDRGRDTQYF. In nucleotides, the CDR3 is TGTGCCAGCATCGGCCGGGACAGGGGACGGGATACGCAGTATTTT.

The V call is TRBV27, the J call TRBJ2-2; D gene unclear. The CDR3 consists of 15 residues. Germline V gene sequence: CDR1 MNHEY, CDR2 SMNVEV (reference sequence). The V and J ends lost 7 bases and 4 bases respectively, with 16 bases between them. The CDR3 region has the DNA TGTGCCAGCACCCCCACTGGCAGTTTCACCGGGGAGCTGTTTTTT. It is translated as CASTPTGSFTGELFF.

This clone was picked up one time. The CDR3 loop is CASSQAKRLANYNEQFF. CDR3 DNA sequence: TGTGCCAGCAGCCAAGCCAAGCGGCTAGCTAACTACAATGAGCAGTTCTTC. The chain recombines TRBV14 with TRBJ2-1; possibly TRBD2 for D (5 bases). Germline V gene data show CDR1 as SGHDN and CDR2 as FVKESK. V was pared by 1 base and J by 3 bases, with 16 bases between. The CDR3 totals 17 residues.

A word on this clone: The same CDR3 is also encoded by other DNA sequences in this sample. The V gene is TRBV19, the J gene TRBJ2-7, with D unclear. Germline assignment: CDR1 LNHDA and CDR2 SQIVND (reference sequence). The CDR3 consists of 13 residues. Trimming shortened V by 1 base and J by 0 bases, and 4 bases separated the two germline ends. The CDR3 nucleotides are TGTGCCAGTAGTATAGCCGACTCCTACGAGCAGTACTTC. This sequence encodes CASSIADSYEQYF.

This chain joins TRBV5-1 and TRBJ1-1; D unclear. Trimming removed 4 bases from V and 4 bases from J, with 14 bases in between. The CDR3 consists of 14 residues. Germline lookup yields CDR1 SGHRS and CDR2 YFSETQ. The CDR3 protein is CASSDPFRVTEAFF. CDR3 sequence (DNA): TGCGCCAGCAGCGATCCCTTCCGGGTCACTGAAGCTTTCTTT.

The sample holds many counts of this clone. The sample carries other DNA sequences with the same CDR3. The CDR3 here is CASSALDSNSPLHF. The CDR3 nucleotides read TGTGCCAGCAGCGCCCTGGACAGCAATTCACCCCTCCACTTT. The chain uses TRBV9 and TRBJ1-6, with a possible D match to TRBD1 (6 bases). Germline-derived CDR1 and CDR2 are SGDLS and YYNGEE. Trimming cost V 3 bases and J 7 bases, with 11 bases left between them. CDR3 size: 14 residues.

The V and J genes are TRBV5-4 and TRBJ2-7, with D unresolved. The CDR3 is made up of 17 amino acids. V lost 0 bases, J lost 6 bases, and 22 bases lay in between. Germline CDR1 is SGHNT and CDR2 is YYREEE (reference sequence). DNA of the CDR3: TGTGCCAGCAGCTTGGGAGGAGTCCTAGGGATAGGACGCGAGCAGTACTTC. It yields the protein CASSLGGVLGIGREQYF.

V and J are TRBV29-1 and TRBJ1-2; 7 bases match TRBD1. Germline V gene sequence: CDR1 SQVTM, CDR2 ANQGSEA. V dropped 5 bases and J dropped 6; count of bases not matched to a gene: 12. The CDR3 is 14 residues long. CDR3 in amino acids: CSVYREGAQDGYTF. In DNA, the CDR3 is TGCAGCGTTTACCGGGAGGGGGCGCAGGATGGCTACACCTTC.

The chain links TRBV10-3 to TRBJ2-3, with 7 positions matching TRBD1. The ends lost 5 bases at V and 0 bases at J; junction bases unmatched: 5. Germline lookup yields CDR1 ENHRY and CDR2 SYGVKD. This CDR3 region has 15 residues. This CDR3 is CAISPGTVSTDTQYF. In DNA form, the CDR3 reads TGTGCCATCAGTCCCGGGACAGTCAGCACAGATACGCAGTATTTT.

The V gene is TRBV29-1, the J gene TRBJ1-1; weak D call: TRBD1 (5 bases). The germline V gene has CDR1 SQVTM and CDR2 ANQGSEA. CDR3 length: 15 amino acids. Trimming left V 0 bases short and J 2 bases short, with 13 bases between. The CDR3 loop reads CSVEDSGGPNTEAFF. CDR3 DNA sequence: TGCAGCGTTGAAGATTCCGGGGGACCCAACACTGAAGCTTTCTTT.

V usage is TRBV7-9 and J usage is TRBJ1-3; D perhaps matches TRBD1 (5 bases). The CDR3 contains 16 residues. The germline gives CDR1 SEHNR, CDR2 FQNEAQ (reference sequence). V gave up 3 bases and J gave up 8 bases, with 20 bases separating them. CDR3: CASSFPIGTAADTIYF. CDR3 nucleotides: TGTGCCAGCAGCTTTCCTATCGGGACCGCGGCCGACACCATATATTTT.

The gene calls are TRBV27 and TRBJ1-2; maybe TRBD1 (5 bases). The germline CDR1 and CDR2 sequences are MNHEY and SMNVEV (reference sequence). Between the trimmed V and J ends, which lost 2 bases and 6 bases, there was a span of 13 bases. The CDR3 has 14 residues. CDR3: CASSLQGGLHGYTF. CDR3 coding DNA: TGTGCCAGCAGTTTACAGGGAGGGTTACATGGCTACACCTTC.

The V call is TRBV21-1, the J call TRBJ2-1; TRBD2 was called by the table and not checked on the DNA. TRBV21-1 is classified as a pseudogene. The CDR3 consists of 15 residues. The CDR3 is CASSKGGSGSNEQFF. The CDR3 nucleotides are TGTGCCAGCTCTAAGGGAGGTAGCGGGAGCAATGAGCAGTTCTTC.

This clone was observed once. CDR3 nucleotide sequence: TGTGCCAGCAGTCACTTTTGGGAAGCGGGAGGCACAGATACGCAGTATTTT. Its translation: CASSHFWEAGGTDTQYF. The V and J genes are TRBV27 and TRBJ2-3; 8 nucleotides align to TRBD2. The CDR3 totals 17 residues. The ends lost 5 bases at V and 1 base at J; junction bases unmatched: 11. Germline V lookup: CDR1 MNHEY, CDR2 SMNVEV (reference sequence).

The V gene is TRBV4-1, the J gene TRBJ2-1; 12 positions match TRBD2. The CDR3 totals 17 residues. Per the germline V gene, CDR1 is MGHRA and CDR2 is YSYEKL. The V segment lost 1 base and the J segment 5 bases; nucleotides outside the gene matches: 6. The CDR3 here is CASSQVGTSGFHNEQFF. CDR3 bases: TGCGCCAGCAGCCAAGTAGGGACTAGCGGGTTCCACAATGAGCAGTTCTTC.

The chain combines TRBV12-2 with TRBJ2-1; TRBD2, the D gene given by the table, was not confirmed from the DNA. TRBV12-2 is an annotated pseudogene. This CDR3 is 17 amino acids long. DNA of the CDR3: TGTGCAAGTCGCAGAGGAGGCAAGTCGAGCTCCTACAATGAGCAGTTCTTC. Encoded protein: CASRRGGKSSSYNEQFF.

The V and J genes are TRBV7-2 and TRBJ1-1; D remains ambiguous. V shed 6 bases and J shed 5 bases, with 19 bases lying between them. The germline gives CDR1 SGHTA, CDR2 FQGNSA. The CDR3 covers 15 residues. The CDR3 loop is CASRASTAARTEAFF. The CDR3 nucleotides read TGTGCCAGCAGGGCCTCGACCGCCGCAAGAACTGAAGCTTTCTTT.

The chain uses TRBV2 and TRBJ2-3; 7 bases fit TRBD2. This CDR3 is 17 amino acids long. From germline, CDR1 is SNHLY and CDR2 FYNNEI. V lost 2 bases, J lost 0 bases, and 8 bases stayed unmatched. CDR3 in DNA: TGTGCCAGCAGTGAAAAAACTAGCGTCCTTAGCACAGATACGCAGTATTTT. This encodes CASSEKTSVLSTDTQYF.